These T cell receptor beta chains were read from a single sample in a study of blood T cell repertoires in COVID-19. Clones were sequenced by immunoSEQ multiplex PCR, and TCRdb holds only the in-frame ones, with some missing. The repertoire includes about 140,000 clones, 87% of them detected once, and less than 45% sits in the top ten. Sequencing was carried out using peripheral blood. These receptor sequences come from a man aged 45-60 years who had recovered from COVID-19. Each CDR3 is given with its conserved first and last residue. The order of the fields is CDR3 DNA, CDR3 protein, V gene, D gene, J gene, clone size. A D gene is named only where the DNA matches it firmly. Clone size is given for some rows only: seen once, a few or many times, or a class if the clone is expanded.

TGTGCCACCAGTGTCCCCTACAGGGTTCCCACTGAAGCTTTCTTT | CATSVPYRVPTEAFF | TRBV24-1 | - | TRBJ1-1 | -
TGCGCCAGCAGCCAAGATCGGGGGTATGGCTACACCTTC | CASSQDRGYGYTF | TRBV4-1 | - | TRBJ1-2 | -
TGTGCCAGCAGTACAGGGGGCGGTTCAGAAAAACTGTTTTTT | CASSTGGGSEKLFF | TRBV2 | TRBD1 | TRBJ1-4 | -
TGTGCCAGCAGCCAAATCCAGGGTGGCTATGGCTACACCTTC | CASSQIQGGYGYTF | TRBV3-1/TRBV3-2 | - | TRBJ1-2 | once
TGCGCCAGCAGCCGGGTAGGGACAGTCTACGAGCAGTACTTC | CASSRVGTVYEQYF | TRBV5-1 | TRBD1 | TRBJ2-7 | -
TGCGCCAGCAGCCAAGATGTGAGGGTTCGGCAGCCCCAGCATTTT | CASSQDVRVRQPQHF | TRBV4-3 | - | TRBJ1-5 | -
TGTGCCAGTAGCCCTTATAGCAATCAGCCCCAGCATTTT | CASSPYSNQPQHF | TRBV19 | - | TRBJ1-5 | few
TGTGCCAGTAGTCTCCGACAGGGGGCCTACAATGAGCAGTTCTTC | CASSLRQGAYNEQFF | TRBV19 | TRBD1 | TRBJ2-1 | -
TGCAGTGCTAGTGGCAGCGTCTACTCCTACAATGAGCAGTTCTTC | CSASGSVYSYNEQFF | TRBV20-1 | - | TRBJ2-1 | once
TGTGCCAGTAGTAGAGACAGGGATAACTCCTATAATTCACCCCTCCACTTT | CASSRDRDNSYNSPLHF | TRBV19 | TRBD1 | TRBJ1-6 | -
TGTGCCAGCATCGGGGGTTCTATGGGCAATGAGCAGTTCTTC | CASIGGSMGNEQFF | TRBV14 | - | TRBJ2-1 | -
TGCGCCAGCAGCCAAGACAGGGGGCGAAAGCTGCAGCCCCAGCATTTT | CASSQDRGRKLQPQHF | TRBV4-1 | TRBD1 | TRBJ1-5 | -
TGTGCCAGCAGCTTAGCGGGGGGCTACGAGCAGTACTTC | CASSLAGGYEQYF | TRBV7-2 | - | TRBJ2-7 | -
TGTGCCAGCAGCTTAGCCCTAGGACAGCTCTATAATGAGCAGTTCTTC | CASSLALGQLYNEQFF | TRBV7-9 | - | TRBJ2-1 | -
TGTGCCAGCAGCCCCAACCGGGGGTCATCCTACGAGCAGTACTTC | CASSPNRGSSYEQYF | TRBV5-4 | - | TRBJ2-7 | once
TGTGCCTGGAGTCCGGGTCCAGAGACCCAGTACTTC | CAWSPGPETQYF | TRBV30 | - | TRBJ2-5 | -
TGTGCCAGCAGCTTAAACCTCGGGACAGGAGATTCACCCCTCCACTTT | CASSLNLGTGDSPLHF | TRBV11-2 | TRBD1 | TRBJ1-6 | -
TGTGCCAGCTCGAGGCTCCAAGAGACCCAGTACTTC | CASSRLQETQYF | TRBV18 | - | TRBJ2-5 | -